Shown below are 30 T cell receptor beta chains from a single sample sequenced in a study of shared clonotypes between healthy human individuals (TCRdb year 2020). The library came from the immunoSEQ multiplex PCR assay. TCRdb stores this immuneACCESS table with in-frame sequences only. Part of the clones is absent; in the studies checked, under half of the shortfall reflects unresolved V genes, and no reason is known for the rest. The sample table lists about 2.1 million clones, 85% to 95% of them with a count of one. The top ten clonotypes cover 1.5% to 2% of the sample. CD8 naive samples were obtained by positive selection for CCR7 among CD45RO-negative cells, yielding a CD45RA+CCR7+ population from which TemRA cells were excluded. The specimen sequenced was naive CD8+ T cells from PBMCs. The intended sense of this specimen's cell subset or site label: CD45RA+CCR7+. All receptors derive from a man aged 18-30 years in good health. Some clones in this sample may be carry-over from other donors' samples.

The V call is TRBV19, the J call TRBJ2-2; 8 nucleotides align to TRBD1. CDR1 LNHDA and CDR2 SQIVND come from the germline V gene (reference sequence). The length of the CDR3 is 13 residues. V gave up 10 bases and J gave up 6 bases; unmatched junction bases: 7. CDR3 protein: CAIRTGSAGELFF. The CDR3, as DNA: TGTGCCATCCGGACAGGGTCGGCCGGGGAGCTGTTTTTT. Looking up the rest from reference TRBV19 and TRBJ2-2 gives the full variable domain: DGGITQSPKYLFRKEGQNVTLSCEQNLNHDAMYWYRQDPGQGLRLIYYSQIVNDFQKGDIAEGYSVSREKKESFPLTVTSAQKNPTAFYLCAIRTGSAGELFFGEGSRLTVL.

CDR3 sequence reads: CASSQDRLSSHYEQYF. The CDR3 region has the DNA TGCGCCAGCAGCCAAGATCGGCTCAGTTCCCACTACGAGCAGTACTTC. The chain employs TRBV4-3 and TRBJ2-7; D uncertain. The V gene lost 0 bases and the J gene lost 3 bases, with 15 bases spanning the gap. This CDR3 spans 16 amino acids. The germline V gene encodes CDR1 LGHNA and CDR2 YSLEER.

The chain has TRBV13 and TRBJ1-2; D unclear. CDR3 length: 15 residues. V lost 0 bases to trimming and J lost 7 bases, with 15 bases between them. In germline, CDR1 is PRHDT, CDR2 FYEKMQ (reference sequence). CDR3 in amino acids: CASSLGGARSGGYTF. CDR3 nucleotides: TGTGCCAGCAGCTTAGGCGGCGCCCGCTCGGGTGGCTACACCTTC.

The V and J genes are TRBV4-2 and TRBJ2-1, with TRBD2 as a possible D gene (5 bases). From germline, CDR1 is LGHNA and CDR2 YNFKEQ. V gave up 0 bases and J gave up 5 bases, with 14 bases separating them. The length of the CDR3 is 16 residues. The CDR3 DNA is TGTGCCAGCAGCCAAGAAGGTGAGGGTTTGAACAATGAGCAGTTCTTC. It specifies CASSQEGEGLNNEQFF.

The chain combines TRBV28 with TRBJ2-7, with 12 bases matching TRBD1. The trim removed 3 bases at V and 5 bases at J, leaving 11 bases unmatched. The CDR3 covers 17 residues. In germline, CDR1 is MDHEN, CDR2 SYDVKM. Written as DNA, the CDR3 is TGTGCCAGCAGTTTTATAGAAGGGACAGGGGGCCGGAACGAGCAGTACTTC. Protein: CASSFIEGTGGRNEQYF.

This chain links TRBV27 with TRBJ2-7, with TRBD2 identical over 8 bases. There are 16 residues in the CDR3. With 5 bases clipped from V and 4 bases from J, the junction kept 13 bases outside the gene matches. Germline V lookup: CDR1 MNHEY, CDR2 SMNVEV (reference sequence). CDR3 nucleotide sequence: TGTGCCAGCAGTCGGATGCCAGGGACTAGTAGGTACGAGCAGTACTTC. It is translated as CASSRMPGTSRYEQYF.

Here the CDR3 reads CSVEPLGTDTQYF. CDR3 nucleotides: TGCAGCGTAGAACCGCTAGGCACAGATACGCAGTATTTT. The chain links TRBV29-1 to TRBJ2-3, with unresolved D. CDR1 SQVTM and CDR2 ANQGSEA come from the germline V gene. V was clipped by 6 bases and J by 1 base, with 11 bases between them. This CDR3 has 13 residues.

The V call is TRBV30, the J call TRBJ2-7; D tentatively fits TRBD1 or TRBD2 (5 bases each). The V gene lost 1 base and the J gene lost 2 bases, with 12 bases spanning the gap. Germline V gene data show CDR1 as GTSNPN and CDR2 as SVGIG (reference sequence). The CDR3 is 14 amino acids. The CDR3 DNA is TGTGCCTGGAGTGCCGGGACGGCCGCCTACGAGCAGTACTTC. Amino acid sequence: CAWSAGTAAYEQYF.

V gene TRBV10-2 combines with J gene TRBJ2-1; 7 bases fit TRBD2. Germline V gene data show CDR1 as WSHSY and CDR2 as SAAADI. The V gene end was trimmed by 6 bases and the J gene end by 1 base; junction bases not matched to a gene: 6. CDR3 size: 15 residues. CDR3 in DNA: TGCGCCAGCAGCTTTCTAGCGGATTCCTACAATGAGCAGTTCTTC. The encoded protein is CASSFLADSYNEQFF.

The rearrangement links TRBV7-9 to TRBJ1-4; 7 positions agree with TRBD1. The ends lost 7 bases at V and 3 bases at J; junction bases unmatched: 14. The CDR3 has 17 amino acids. Germline V gives CDR1 SEHNR, CDR2 FQNEAQ (reference sequence). CDR3 nucleotides: TGTGCCAGCAACCCATATAATGGAGGGACAGCTAATGAAAAACTGTTTTTT. Translation: CASNPYNGGTANEKLFF.

The V and J genes are TRBV5-6 and TRBJ1-2; D perhaps matches TRBD1 (6 bases). The length of the CDR3 is 15 residues. The germline V and J ends were trimmed by 4 bases and 4 bases, with 17 bases remaining between them. Germline loops: CDR1 SGHDT, CDR2 YYEEEE. CDR3 coding DNA: TGTGCCAGCAGCATACCGGACAGTCCCATCTATGGCTACACCTTC. It is translated as CASSIPDSPIYGYTF.

Note on this clone: Other DNA sequences within the sample encode an identical CDR3. DNA of the CDR3: TGTGCCAGCAGTCCAGCGGGGGGAGGACACGAGCAGTACTTC. Translated, it gives CASSPAGGGHEQYF. The rearrangement links TRBV9 to TRBJ2-7; TRBD2 aligns across 9 bases. This CDR3 has 14 residues. The V gene end was trimmed by 5 bases and the J gene end by 5 bases; junction bases not matched to a gene: 8. Germline V CDR1 and CDR2: SGDLS, YYNGEE.

This sequence joins TRBV30 and TRBJ2-1, with D tentatively TRBD2 (6 bases). In germline, CDR1 is GTSNPN, CDR2 SVGIG (reference sequence). V lost 1 base, J lost 4 bases, and 17 bases lay in between. The CDR3 is 16 amino acids. The CDR3 region is CAWSARNRRGYNEQFF. The DNA of the CDR3 is TGTGCCTGGAGTGCTAGAAACAGGCGGGGTTACAATGAGCAGTTCTTC.

The V gene is TRBV9, the J gene TRBJ2-4; 9 bases fit TRBD1. Unmatched junction bases numbered 9, after V lost 3 bases and J lost 5 bases. CDR3 size: 16 residues. Germline CDR1 and CDR2: SGDLS and YYNGEE. CDR3 sequence (DNA): TGTGCCAGCAGCGAGAGGGACAGGGTTGGGCAAAACATTCAGTACTTC. This translates into CASSERDRVGQNIQYF.

The genes are TRBV5-1 and TRBJ1-2, with D possibly matching TRBD1 (6 bases). V lost 0 bases to trimming and J lost 4 bases, with 13 bases between them. The germline CDR1 and CDR2 sequences are SGHRS and YFSETQ. This CDR3 comprises 15 residues. CDR3 sequence (DNA): TGCGCCAGCAGCTTGGAGGACAGCTTACCCTATGGCTACACCTTC. It codes for CASSLEDSLPYGYTF.

J is TRBJ1-1 and V is TRBV4-1, with unresolved D. In germline, CDR1 is MGHRA, CDR2 YSYEKL. Trimming cost V 0 bases and J 1 base, with 6 bases left between them. The CDR3 spans 14 residues. In DNA, the CDR3 is TGCGCCAGCAGCCAAGATGTCCAGAACACTGAAGCTTTCTTT. Translation gives CASSQDVQNTEAFF.

This chain uses TRBV5-1 with TRBJ1-2; D is unclear. This CDR3 comprises 13 residues. V gave up 8 bases and J gave up 5 bases, with 16 bases separating them. Germline CDR1 is SGHRS and CDR2 is YFSETQ. The CDR3 DNA reads TGCGCCAGACAAATAGGACGGTCTTATGGCTACACCTTC. This codes for CARQIGRSYGYTF.

The V gene is TRBV29-1, the J gene TRBJ2-3; D gene uncertain. With 3 bases removed from V and 1 base from J, the gap between germline ends came to 8 bases. The CDR3 loop spans 13 amino acids. In germline, CDR1 is SQVTM, CDR2 ANQGSEA. The CDR3 nucleotides are TGCAGCGTTGATACGGCCCGCACAGATACGCAGTATTTT. Residues: CSVDTARTDTQYF.

The rearrangement joins TRBV13 to TRBJ2-5; D might be TRBD2 (6 bases). The length of the CDR3 is 15 residues. Trimming took 5 bases from V and 3 from J, leaving 16 bases between them. The germline V gene has CDR1 PRHDT and CDR2 FYEKMQ (reference sequence). This CDR3 is CASSRSPRLEETQYF. The DNA for the CDR3 is TGTGCCAGCAGCCGATCTCCCCGACTAGAAGAGACCCAGTACTTC.

V usage is TRBV28 and J usage is TRBJ1-2, with no clear D. The CDR3 consists of 14 residues. Germline CDR1 and CDR2: MDHEN and SYDVKM. V was shortened by 7 bases and J by 0 bases, with 12 bases between the two germline ends. The CDR3 region has the DNA TGTGCCAGCATTGCCACAGTAGCTAACTATGGCTACACCTTC. Protein: CASIATVANYGYTF.

This clone is a singleton in its sample. This specimen includes other DNA sequences encoding the same CDR3. The chain is built from TRBV27 and TRBJ2-7, with 7 positions matching TRBD1. CDR3 length equals 12 residues. V was clipped by 5 bases and J by 4 bases; unmatched bases: 2. In germline, CDR1 is MNHEY, CDR2 SMNVEV (reference sequence). This chain's CDR3 is CASSPGQYEQYF. As DNA, the CDR3 is TGTGCCAGCAGTCCGGGACAGTACGAGCAGTACTTC.

The J gene is TRBJ2-1, the V gene TRBV4-1, with D unresolved. Deletions cut 6 bases from V and 2 bases from J, with 11 bases between. The V gene's germline CDR1 is MGHRA and CDR2 YSYEKL. This CDR3 has 14 residues. In DNA form, the CDR3 reads TGCGCCAGCAGAGGTCGCGGCCCCTACAATGAGCAGTTCTTC. Residues: CASRGRGPYNEQFF.

The gene calls are TRBV30 and TRBJ2-1, with TRBD1 identical over 10 bases. This CDR3 comprises 15 residues. Germline V gives CDR1 GTSNPN, CDR2 SVGIG (reference sequence). Losses at the gene ends were 0 bases for V and 5 bases for J; bases not matched to a gene: 4. The CDR3 DNA sequence: TGTGCCTGGAGTGTGGACAGGGGGGGCCACAATGAGCAGTTCTTC. Translated: CAWSVDRGGHNEQFF.

The chain joins TRBV14 to TRBJ1-2; no clear D gene. This CDR3 has 14 amino acids. Deletions cut 3 bases from V and 4 bases from J, with 12 bases between. Looked up from germline, CDR1 is SGHDN and CDR2 is FVKESK. Written as DNA, the CDR3 is TGTGCCAGCAGCCACACCCAGCGCGTCTATGGCTACACCTTC. It yields the protein CASSHTQRVYGYTF.

This clone was observed once. This CDR3 reads CSVEVRVGSREQYF. The CDR3 bases are TGCAGCGTTGAAGTTCGGGTTGGTAGTCGGGAGCAGTACTTC. The V call is TRBV29-1, the J call TRBJ2-7; D is unresolved. The germline V gene encodes CDR1 SQVTM and CDR2 ANQGSEA. V lost 1 base and J lost 7, with 17 bases in between. The CDR3 has 14 residues.

The chain is built from TRBV6-5 and TRBJ1-1; D may be TRBD1 (6 bases). V lost 6 bases to trimming and J lost 7 bases, with 15 bases between them. The CDR3 is 13 amino acids. The V gene's germline CDR1 is MNHEY and CDR2 SVGAGI. CDR3 protein: CASRRTGTIEAFF. CDR3 sequence (DNA): TGTGCCAGCAGACGAACAGGGACTATTGAAGCTTTCTTT.

The rearrangement joins TRBV15 to TRBJ1-5; possibly TRBD1 for D (5 bases). The CDR3 extends over 14 amino acids. Trimming took 5 bases from V and 3 from J, leaving 11 bases between them. Per the germline V gene, CDR1 is LNHNV and CDR2 is YYDKDF (reference sequence). The CDR3 nucleotides read TGTGCCACCAGCCGAGGGGCGATCAATCAGCCCCAGCATTTT. Protein: CATSRGAINQPQHF.

The V and J genes are TRBV6-1 and TRBJ1-1; D is ambiguous. CDR3 length: 13 residues. Germline V gene sequence: CDR1 MNHNS, CDR2 SASEGT. Deletions cut 4 bases from V and 7 bases from J, with 13 bases between. The DNA of the CDR3 is TGTGCCAGCAGTGCGTTCGATGAGAGTGAAGCTTTCTTT. Encoded protein: CASSAFDESEAFF.

J is TRBJ2-4 and V is TRBV27; 10 nucleotides agree with TRBD2. Trimming cost V 2 bases and J 5 bases; bases outside gene matches: 6. Per the germline V gene, CDR1 is MNHEY and CDR2 is SMNVEV (reference sequence). CDR3 size: 16 residues. The CDR3, as DNA: TGTGCCAGCAGTTTACTAGCGGGAGAAGGGGAAAACATTCAGTACTTC. It is translated as CASSLLAGEGENIQYF.

This clone was seen just once. The V gene is TRBV7-2, the J gene TRBJ1-4, with 11 bases fitting TRBD1. CDR3 size: 16 residues. Trimming removed 5 bases from V and 4 bases from J; junction bases left unmatched: 6. The germline V gene has CDR1 SGHTA and CDR2 FQGNSA. The CDR3 protein is CASSDGTGGLNEKLFF. CDR3 bases: TGTGCCAGCAGCGACGGGACAGGGGGTCTTAATGAAAAACTGTTTTTT.